This T cell receptor beta chain comes out of a study of CD8 T cells in Susac syndrome. Findings and caveats of the study: A relatively small number of individuals underwent TCR sequencing and HLA analysis.

RNA, at 0.5 to 1 ug, was reverse transcribed with random hexamers. The method of amplification for TCR beta CDR3 was immunoSEQ multiplex PCR, covering 54 Vbeta and 13 Jbeta. TCRdb redid the calling of the immunoSEQ multiplex PCR reads with MiXCR, one entry per CDR3 protein. This table holds under 150,000 distinct CDR3 sequences, roughly 94% found once. TCR beta from blood CD8+ and CD4+ T cells was sequenced. About this clonotype itself: The antigen is not known.

Germline CDR1 and CDR2: LGHNA and YNFKEQ. The V end lost 0 bases, the J end lost 5 bases, and 13 bases lay between the germline ends. The CDR3 totals 15 residues. The source of this sequence is a human donor with multiple sclerosis. The rearrangement links TRBV4-2 to TRBJ1-2; D not resolved. Sequencing was performed on CD4+ T cells from PBMCs. CDR3 loop: CASSQDSATLYGYTF. CDR3 nucleotide sequence: TGTGCCAGCAGCCAAGATAGTGCCACTCTTTATGGCTACACCTTC.